A single sample gave rise to the 27 T cell receptor beta chains below, sequenced in a study of shared clonotypes between healthy human individuals. Data came from immunoSEQ multiplex PCR; TCRdb stores just in-frame clones and leaves some out. The sample yields about 2.4 million clones, 93% seen once. The sequenced material came from naive CD4+ T cells from PBMCs. As for subset: CD45RA+ positively selected. These receptors all come from a man aged 18 to 30 in good health. Some clones in this sample may be carry-over from other donors' samples.

The genes are TRBV15 and TRBJ1-5; a weak D match, TRBD1 (5 bases). The CDR3 extends over 16 amino acids. The germline CDR1 and CDR2 sequences are LNHNV and YYDKDF (reference sequence). The V end was cut by 1 base, the J end by 7 bases, with 17 bases between. The CDR3, as DNA: TGTGCCACCAGCAGAGGTAGGGACTGGGATCGCCAGCCCCAGCATTTT. Translating it yields CATSRGRDWDRQPQHF.

This rearrangement joins TRBV19 to TRBJ1-2, with unresolved D. The CDR3 is 17 amino acids. Germline-derived CDR1 and CDR2 are LNHDA and SQIVND (reference sequence). V was clipped by 5 bases and J by 4 bases, with 23 bases between them. CDR3 residues: CASSVNEADRPGYGYTF. In DNA, the CDR3 is TGTGCCAGTAGTGTAAATGAAGCGGACCGCCCCGGCTATGGCTACACCTTC.

The genes are TRBV19 and TRBJ1-2; D is unresolved. The germline V gene encodes CDR1 LNHDA and CDR2 SQIVND (reference sequence). There are 17 residues in the CDR3. V gave up 5 bases and J gave up 8 bases, with 27 bases separating them. The CDR3 loop is CASSPQTRVTKLLGYTF. The CDR3 DNA is TGTGCCAGTAGTCCCCAAACGAGGGTCACTAAGCTCTTGGGCTACACCTTC.

This chain uses TRBV4-1 with TRBJ2-7, with 8 bases aligning to TRBD1. The ends lost 1 base at V and 4 bases at J; junction bases unmatched: 12. The CDR3 is 17 residues long. Germline CDR1 MGHRA, CDR2 YSYEKL. The CDR3 loop reads CASSQAGLTGQAYEQYF. For the CDR3, the DNA is TGCGCCAGCAGCCAAGCGGGTTTAACGGGACAGGCTTACGAGCAGTACTTC.

The chain uses TRBV19 and TRBJ2-7; D may correspond to TRBD1 or TRBD2 (6 bases each). Trimming pared 6 bases from V and 0 bases from J, leaving 12 bases between. The CDR3 contains 14 residues. From germline, CDR1 is LNHDA and CDR2 SQIVND (reference sequence). The CDR3 reads CASSTGGGSYEQYF. The CDR3 DNA reads as TGTGCCAGTAGCACCGGAGGGGGCTCCTACGAGCAGTACTTC.

The chain has TRBV15 and TRBJ1-1; no reliable D call. Trimming removed 4 bases from V and 3 bases from J, with 15 bases in between. Germline CDR1 LNHNV, CDR2 YYDKDF (reference sequence). The CDR3 is 15 residues long. This CDR3 reads CATSKGLPEYTEAFF. The CDR3 bases are TGTGCCACCAGCAAGGGCCTCCCGGAGTACACTGAAGCTTTCTTT.

Here the CDR3 DNA reads TGTGCCAGCAGTCATCTCATGTACCAAGAGACCCAGTACTTC. Its translation: CASSHLMYQETQYF. This sequence joins TRBV25-1 and TRBJ2-5, with D uncertain. The V gene lost 5 bases and the J gene lost 0 bases, with 10 bases spanning the gap. CDR1 MGHDK and CDR2 SYGVNS come from the germline V gene. This CDR3 is 14 amino acids long.

The sample holds one count of this clone. V gene TRBV10-3 combines with J gene TRBJ2-6, with 8 bases that match TRBD1. From germline, CDR1 is ENHRY and CDR2 SYGVKD. This CDR3 contains 16 residues. After removal of 7 bases from V and 1 base from J, the junction contained 6 bases not matched to a gene. The CDR3 bases are TGTGCCATCAAGGGACAGGCGGTATCTGGGGCCAACGTCCTGACTTTC. Translated, it gives CAIKGQAVSGANVLTF.

The V and J genes are TRBV28 and TRBJ2-1; TRBD1 matches 8 bases. The CDR3 loop spans 15 amino acids. Germline CDR1 and CDR2: MDHEN and SYDVKM. V shed 6 bases, J shed 3 bases, and the junction held 7 bases outside the gene matches. CDR3 residues: CASRNQGANYNEQFF. The CDR3 nucleotides read TGTGCCAGCAGGAACCAGGGGGCGAACTACAATGAGCAGTTCTTC.

A word on this clone: In the same sample, other DNA sequences code for this CDR3. The chain recombines TRBV18 with TRBJ2-3, with D possibly being TRBD2 (5 bases). Germline loops: CDR1 KGHSH, CDR2 LQKENI. The CDR3 contains 15 residues. Trimming took 3 bases from V and 3 from J, leaving 13 bases between them. CDR3 DNA sequence: TGTGCCAGCTCACCCCTAGGGAGTAGTACAGATACGCAGTATTTT. It specifies CASSPLGSSTDTQYF.

In regard to this clone: At one end, the junction sequence differs from germline, possibly due to a read error. J is TRBJ2-1 and V is TRBV7-2; D may be TRBD1 (7 bases). CDR3 length: 15 amino acids. Germline CDR1 is SGHTA and CDR2 is FQGNSA. In nucleotides, the CDR3 is TGTGCCAGCAGCGTCATAAACTCCCGGCAGGGGGGATATATCTTC. Translated: CASSVINSRQGGYIF.

The rearrangement links TRBV28 to TRBJ1-2; tentatively, D is TRBD1 (6 bases). The CDR3 has 14 residues. Germline CDR1 reads MDHEN; CDR2 reads SYDVKM. V lost 3 bases and J 8 bases, leaving 16 bases between the germline ends. CDR3 amino acids: CASSLPRGGLGYTF. CDR3 sequence (DNA): TGTGCCAGCAGTTTGCCCCGCGGGGGCCTCGGCTACACCTTC.

The rearrangement links TRBV9 to TRBJ2-3; TRBD2 is a possible D gene (7 bases). Germline-derived CDR1 and CDR2 are SGDLS and YYNGEE. The CDR3 contains 15 residues. V lost 4 bases and J 5 bases, leaving 17 bases between the germline ends. CDR3 region: CASSPLGGAGDTQYF. The CDR3 DNA reads as TGTGCCAGCAGCCCCCTAGGGGGGGCAGGAGATACGCAGTATTTT. The full variable domain, rest sourced from reference TRBV9 and TRBJ2-3, is DSGVTQTPKHLITATGQRVTLRCSPRSGDLSVYWYQQSLDQGLQFLIQYYNGEERAKGNILERFSAQQFPDLHSELNLSSLELGDSALYFCASSPLGGAGDTQYFGPGTRLTVL.

The V call is TRBV4-1, the J call TRBJ2-7, with 9 bases lining up with TRBD1. V lost 4 bases and J lost 1; bases outside the gene matches: 8. CDR3 length: 16 amino acids. Germline CDR1 is MGHRA and CDR2 is YSYEKL. CDR3: CASSRERTGASYEQYF. CDR3 in DNA: TGCGCCAGCAGCCGGGAGAGGACAGGGGCGTCCTACGAGCAGTACTTC.

This chain joins TRBV6-1 and TRBJ2-5; 7 bases match TRBD1. Germline V gene lookup returns CDR1 MNHNS and CDR2 SASEGT. The CDR3 extends over 16 amino acids. V trimming: 4 bases; J trimming: 5 bases; junction bases outside the gene matches: 13. CDR3 amino acids: CASSGRQGWRDETQYF. The CDR3 DNA reads TGTGCCAGCAGTGGCAGACAGGGATGGAGAGATGAGACCCAGTACTTC.

The chain has TRBV11-2 and TRBJ2-3, with TRBD1 as a possible D gene (5 bases). The germline gives CDR1 SGHAT, CDR2 FQNNGV. The CDR3 has 15 amino acids. V lost 0 bases and J 5 bases, leaving 12 bases between the germline ends. CDR3 in amino acids: CASSLDGRDGDTQYF. The DNA for the CDR3 is TGTGCCAGCAGCTTAGATGGCAGGGATGGAGATACGCAGTATTTT.

V gene TRBV5-6 combines with J gene TRBJ2-3; D ambiguous. Germline CDR1 and CDR2: SGHDT and YYEEEE. The CDR3 is 14 amino acids. Trimming removed 5 bases at V and 0 bases at J, with 10 bases between. CDR3 bases: TGTGCCAGCAGTTCCCCTGGCAGCACAGATACGCAGTATTTT. This encodes CASSSPGSTDTQYF.

This chain connects TRBV18 to TRBJ1-2, with TRBD1 as a possible D gene (5 bases). The CDR3 spans 13 residues. Germline lookup yields CDR1 KGHSH and CDR2 LQKENI. The V gene lost 3 bases and the J gene lost 8 bases, with 13 bases spanning the gap. CDR3 residues: CASSPLGRRGYTF. The CDR3 coding sequence is TGTGCCAGCTCACCTCTGGGACGGCGAGGCTACACCTTC.

The chain recombines TRBV7-6 with TRBJ1-1, with D tentatively TRBD1 (5 bases). The V end lost 1 base, the J end lost 8 bases, and 11 bases lay between the germline ends. The germline CDR1 and CDR2 sequences are SGHVS and FNYEAQ. The CDR3 length is 13 residues. The CDR3 protein is CASSLVRGYEAFF. The CDR3, as DNA: TGTGCCAGCAGCTTAGTTAGGGGCTACGAAGCTTTCTTT.

The CDR3: CASSLSLAGDNEQFF. DNA for the CDR3: TGTGCCAGCAGCTTATCACTAGCGGGAGACAATGAGCAGTTCTTC. This sequence joins TRBV7-3 and TRBJ2-1; 11 positions match TRBD2. V trimming: 2 bases; J trimming: 5 bases; junction bases outside the gene matches: 2. The CDR3 loop spans 15 amino acids. Germline CDR1 SGHTA, CDR2 FQGTGA.

This chain uses TRBV7-8 with TRBJ2-2; D may be TRBD1 (6 bases). The CDR3 totals 15 residues. V gave up 7 bases and J gave up 0 bases, with 12 bases separating them. CDR1 and CDR2 (germline): SGHVS, FQNEAQ. The CDR3 DNA reads as TGTGCCAGCATCCAAGACAGGTCGAACACCGGGGAGCTGTTTTTT. This translates into CASIQDRSNTGELFF.

This chain connects TRBV5-4 to TRBJ2-5; 12 bases align to TRBD2. There are 15 residues in the CDR3. Germline loops: CDR1 SGHNT, CDR2 YYREEE (reference sequence). V lost 4 bases and J lost 1; bases outside the gene matches: 2. The CDR3 is CASSLTSGSQETQYF. CDR3 DNA: TGTGCCAGCAGCCTGACTAGCGGGAGCCAAGAGACCCAGTACTTC.

In nucleotides, the CDR3 is TGTGCCAGCAGGCAGGGGGCTGGTGGGGAGACCCAGTACTTC. This encodes CASRQGAGGETQYF. The chain has TRBV6-1 and TRBJ2-5; the match to TRBD1 covers 8 bases. V shed 6 bases, J shed 5 bases, and the junction held 8 bases outside the gene matches. The CDR3 covers 14 residues. Germline assignment: CDR1 MNHNS and CDR2 SASEGT.

The chain is built from TRBV28 and TRBJ2-7, with 9 bases lining up with TRBD2. The germline V gene has CDR1 MDHEN and CDR2 SYDVKM. Trimming removed 7 bases from V and 4 bases from J; junction bases left unmatched: 8. The CDR3 loop spans 14 amino acids. The CDR3 spells CASTTATSGYEQYF. DNA of the CDR3: TGTGCCAGCACTACCGCGACTAGCGGTTACGAGCAGTACTTC.

This chain links TRBV6-6 with TRBJ1-5; 8 positions agree with TRBD1. Trimming cost V 6 bases and J 8 bases; bases outside gene matches: 15. The CDR3 is made up of 16 amino acids. Germline V gives CDR1 MNHNY, CDR2 SVGAGI (reference sequence). CDR3 residues: CASRGPGQAAFEPQHF. The CDR3, as DNA: TGTGCCAGCAGGGGACCGGGACAGGCAGCTTTCGAGCCCCAGCATTTT.

The chain combines TRBV15 with TRBJ2-5; D is unclear. The CDR3 has 13 residues. V gave up 3 bases and J gave up 6 bases, with 11 bases separating them. Germline lookup yields CDR1 LNHNV and CDR2 YYDKDF (reference sequence). CDR3 residues: CATSSARWQTQYF. CDR3 nucleotides: TGTGCCACCAGCAGCGCCCGATGGCAGACCCAGTACTTC.

The chain joins TRBV6-5 to TRBJ2-3; tentatively, D is TRBD1 or TRBD2 (5 bases each). The V gene's germline CDR1 is MNHEY and CDR2 SVGAGI. The ends were cut back, 10 bases at V and 1 base at J, with 9 bases in the middle. The CDR3 runs 12 residues. The CDR3: CATLGGTDTQYF. In DNA form, the CDR3 reads TGTGCCACCTTGGGGGGCACAGATACGCAGTATTTT.